The 31 T cell receptor beta chains listed next were all sequenced from one sample in a study of T cells in Graves' hyperthyroidism and ophthalmopathy. RNA transcripts served as the template for amplifying TCR beta CDR3 regions. RT-PCR in the first round (using the HTBI primer set) targeted the TCR CDR3. TCRdb reprocessed the multiplex PCR reads via MiXCR and lists one record per CDR3 protein. The sample has around 210,000 distinct CDR3 sequences; 17% are singletons. The specimen sequenced was blood. The receptors originated from a woman in her forties or fifties with Graves' hyperthyroidism.

The V call is TRBV20-1, the J call TRBJ2-3; D remains unclear. CDR3 length: 15 residues. The germline CDR1 and CDR2 sequences are DFQATT and SNEGSKA (reference sequence). Trimming took off 4 bases at V and 3 bases at J, with 17 bases between the two ends. This chain's CDR3 is CSANEGRQWTDTQYF. In nucleotides, the CDR3 is TGCAGTGCTAACGAAGGACGGCAATGGACAGATACGCAGTATTTT.

Ten or more counts support this clonotype. The V and J genes are TRBV12-3 or TRBV12-4 and TRBJ2-5; D is possibly TRBD1 or TRBD2 (6 bases each). Trimming removed 0 bases from V and 2 bases from J, with 16 bases in between. This CDR3 is 17 amino acids long. The CDR3 coding sequence is TGTGCCAGCAGTTTAGCGGGGGGCAGGGGACCACAAGAGACCCAGTACTTC. The encoded protein is CASSLAGGRGPQETQYF.

The rearrangement uses TRBV19 and TRBJ1-5; D remains ambiguous. Per the germline V gene, CDR1 is LNHDA and CDR2 is SQIVND (reference sequence). V lost 5 bases to trimming and J lost 2 bases, with 16 bases between them. This CDR3 is 16 amino acids long. CDR3 protein: CASSARPEERNQPQHF. The CDR3 region has the DNA TGTGCCAGTAGTGCAAGGCCGGAGGAGCGCAATCAGCCCCAGCATTTT.

There are many counts of this clonotype. The chain carries TRBV28 and TRBJ1-5, with D unclear. The CDR3 totals 15 residues. Germline values: CDR1 MDHEN, CDR2 SYDVKM. V was shortened by 3 bases and J by 0 bases, with 9 bases between the two germline ends. DNA of the CDR3: TGTGCCAGCAGTTTGTCAGATAGTAGCAATCAGCCCCAGCATTTT. Protein sequence: CASSLSDSSNQPQHF. The whole variable domain, remainder taken from reference TRBV28 and TRBJ1-5, is DVKVTQSSRYLVKRTGEKVFLECVQDMDHENMFWYRQDPGLGLRLIYFSYDVKMKEKGDIPEGYSVSREKKERFSLILESASTNQTSMYLCASSLSDSSNQPQHFGDGTRLSIL.

V and J are TRBV28 and TRBJ1-5, with D unclear. Germline V gene sequence: CDR1 MDHEN, CDR2 SYDVKM. There are 16 residues in the CDR3. Trimming shortened V by 6 bases and J by 0 bases, and 15 bases separated the two germline ends. In DNA form, the CDR3 reads TGTGCCAGCAGGTATCCGTGGGGATCTAGCAATCAGCCCCAGCATTTT. This gives the protein CASRYPWGSSNQPQHF. Full variable domain (rest looked up from reference TRBV28 and TRBJ1-5): DVKVTQSSRYLVKRTGEKVFLECVQDMDHENMFWYRQDPGLGLRLIYFSYDVKMKEKGDIPEGYSVSREKKERFSLILESASTNQTSMYLCASRYPWGSSNQPQHFGDGTRLSIL.

The chain has TRBV7-2 and TRBJ1-3; D unresolved. Deletions cut 5 bases from V and 1 base from J, with 15 bases between. CDR1 SGHTA and CDR2 FQGNSA come from the germline V gene. The CDR3 consists of 16 residues. CDR3 protein: CASSASVGLSGNTIYF. The DNA of the CDR3 is TGTGCCAGCAGCGCTAGCGTGGGGTTGTCTGGAAACACCATATATTTT.

The count of this clonotype is one. The chain recombines TRBV28 with TRBJ2-2; 11 bases fit TRBD2. The CDR3 totals 15 residues. Germline loops: CDR1 MDHEN, CDR2 SYDVKM. Trimming cost V 3 bases and J 7 bases; bases outside gene matches: 4. In nucleotides, the CDR3 is TGTGCCAGCAGTTTGGGACTAGCGGATTACGGGGAGCTGTTTTTT. This translates into CASSLGLADYGELFF.

The chain carries TRBV2 and TRBJ2-1; no reliable D call. V was clipped by 4 bases and J by 10 bases, with 11 bases between them. Germline V gene lookup returns CDR1 SNHLY and CDR2 FYNNEI. This CDR3 comprises 12 residues. This CDR3 reads CASSGSRSEQFF. The CDR3 nucleotides are TGTGCCAGCAGTGGAAGCAGGTCCGAGCAGTTCTTC.

This clonotype showed up many times. The chain uses TRBV7-9 and TRBJ1-1; TRBD1 matches at 7 bases. Germline assignment: CDR1 SEHNR and CDR2 FQNEAQ (reference sequence). The V and J ends lost 5 bases and 11 bases, in that order; junction bases with no gene match: 5. CDR3 length: 11 amino acids. The CDR3 nucleotides read TGTGCCAGCAGCCGAGGGGGCTTTGCTTTCTTT. Translating it yields CASSRGGFAFF.

This clonotype was observed at least ten times. J is TRBJ1-2 and V is TRBV12-3 or TRBV12-4; no reliable D call. The CDR3 is 12 amino acids. V dropped 7 bases and J dropped 4 bases, with 10 bases sitting between them. The CDR3 loop is CASTSGSYGYTF. As DNA, the CDR3 is TGTGCCAGCACCTCGGGATCCTATGGCTACACCTTC.

The chain couples TRBV30 to TRBJ1-3; D remains unclear. Germline V CDR1 and CDR2: GTSNPN, SVGIG (reference sequence). The CDR3 consists of 13 residues. Trimming removed 5 bases from V and 1 base from J, with 9 bases in between. CDR3 nucleotide sequence: TGTGCCTGGGGCCGCGAATCTGGAAACACCATATATTTT. This encodes CAWGRESGNTIYF.

This clonotype appeared a few times. The CDR3, as DNA: TGTGCCAGCAGTGAAGCTAGCGGGATTAGCACAGATACGCAGTATTTT. Translating gives CASSEASGISTDTQYF. The chain is built from TRBV6-1 and TRBJ2-3; 8 bases align to TRBD2. Germline loops: CDR1 MNHNS, CDR2 SASEGT. The CDR3 sequence is 16 residues long. V gave up 0 bases and J gave up 0 bases; unmatched junction bases: 2.

This clonotype appeared a single time. A clone one base away is much larger, so this may be a read error. V and J are TRBV20-1 and TRBJ2-7; tentatively, D is TRBD1 (6 bases). The germline CDR1 and CDR2 sequences are DFQATT and SNEGSKA (reference sequence). The CDR3 has 15 residues. CDR3 region: CSAPLYVTGPYEQYF. The CDR3 DNA sequence: TGCAGTGCTCCCCTCTATGTGACAGGCCCCTATGAGCAGTACTTC.

This clonotype has a handful of counts. V is TRBV10-3 and J is TRBJ2-1; 7 positions match TRBD2. The CDR3 runs 13 residues. Germline V gives CDR1 ENHRY, CDR2 SYGVKD. The ends lost 7 bases at V and 8 bases at J; junction bases unmatched: 8. The CDR3 nucleotides are TGTGCCATCATATCCAGGGAGGGAGATGAGCAGTTCTTC. Translating it yields CAIISREGDEQFF.

Details on this clonotype: A read error may be the cause here, since a much bigger clone is one base away. The V gene is TRBV28, the J gene TRBJ2-6; the D call may be TRBD1 or TRBD2 (5 bases each). CDR1 is MDHEN and CDR2 is SYDVKM in the germline V gene. There are 17 residues in the CDR3. This chain's CDR3 is CASVSGTANSRANVLTF. The DNA for the CDR3 is TGTGCCAGCGTCTCCGGGACGGCCAACTCTAGGGCCAACGTCCTGACTTTC.

This clonotype was recorded at least ten times. V usage is TRBV12-3 or TRBV12-4 and J usage is TRBJ2-7; 8 nucleotides match TRBD2. This CDR3 has 13 amino acids. V gave up 3 bases and J gave up 5 bases; unmatched junction bases: 3. CDR3 residues: CASSFGSGNEQYF. In DNA, the CDR3 is TGTGCCAGCAGTTTTGGTAGCGGGAACGAGCAGTACTTC.

This rearrangement joins TRBV6-4 to TRBJ2-1; a possible D gene is TRBD2 (7 bases). V was trimmed by 0 bases and J by 7 bases, leaving 13 bases between them. From germline, CDR1 is MRHNA and CDR2 SNTAGT. The CDR3 sequence is 15 residues long. CDR3 DNA sequence: TGTGCCAGCAGTGACTCCGCGGGGGCCGGTAATGAGCAGTTCTTC. Protein product: CASSDSAGAGNEQFF.

Many counts were recorded for this clonotype. The chain recombines TRBV30 with TRBJ2-3; tentatively, D is TRBD2 (6 bases). This CDR3 spans 15 amino acids. V was clipped by 3 bases and J by 4 bases, with 17 bases between them. Germline lookup yields CDR1 GTSNPN and CDR2 SVGIG (reference sequence). The CDR3 spells CAWSASIGSADTQYF. The CDR3, as DNA: TGTGCCTGGAGCGCCTCAATCGGGAGCGCAGATACGCAGTATTTT.

This clonotype occurred many times. The chain links TRBV11-2 to TRBJ2-7, with 7 bases lining up with TRBD1. The CDR3 loop spans 16 amino acids. Trimming took 5 bases from V and 4 from J; bases not matched to a gene: 14. Germline-derived CDR1 and CDR2 are SGHAT and FQNNGV. The CDR3 DNA reads TGTGCCAGCAGCAGACCTAGGAACAGGGGCAAATACGAGCAGTACTTC. Its translation: CASSRPRNRGKYEQYF.

This clonotype was seen many times. V gene TRBV28 combines with J gene TRBJ2-7; D remains ambiguous. CDR1 is MDHEN, CDR2 SYDVKM, per germline. The CDR3 is 12 residues long. The ends were cut back, 1 base at V and 7 bases at J, with 8 bases in the middle. The CDR3, as DNA: TGTGCCAGCAGTTTATTGGTAGATGAGCAGTACTTC. Translating it yields CASSLLVDEQYF.

This clonotype showed up many times. V and J are TRBV30 and TRBJ2-7; a weak D match, TRBD1 (5 bases). V was trimmed by 0 bases and J by 2 bases, leaving 11 bases between them. Germline CDR1 is GTSNPN and CDR2 is SVGIG (reference sequence). The CDR3 runs 14 residues. Here the CDR3 reads CAWSVLAGPYEQYF. The CDR3 DNA sequence: TGTGCCTGGAGTGTACTGGCAGGGCCCTACGAGCAGTACTTC.

This clonotype has a count of ten or more. The chain couples TRBV28 to TRBJ1-1; 7 nucleotides align to TRBD1. This CDR3 is built from 14 residues. Germline V gene data show CDR1 as MDHEN and CDR2 as SYDVKM. Trimming took 4 bases from V and 4 from J; bases not matched to a gene: 6. CDR3 residues: CASSYPWDSTEAFF. DNA of the CDR3: TGTGCCAGCAGTTATCCCTGGGACAGCACTGAAGCTTTCTTT.

The CDR3 bases are TGTGCCAGCAGCCAGTTGGAAACGCCGCAGTATTTT. Translated, it gives CASSQLETPQYF. V and J are TRBV14 and TRBJ2-3; D is ambiguous. The germline V gene encodes CDR1 SGHDN and CDR2 FVKESK. The V end lost 3 bases, the J end lost 10 bases, and 11 bases lay between the germline ends. The CDR3 is 12 amino acids.

This clonotype was seen at least ten times. This sequence joins TRBV20-1 and TRBJ2-3, with 11 bases that match TRBD2. The length of the CDR3 is 14 residues. With V trimmed by 5 bases and J by 2 bases, 3 bases remained unmatched. From germline, CDR1 is DFQATT and CDR2 SNEGSKA (reference sequence). CDR3 amino acids: CSAPLAGVTDTQYF. In DNA, the CDR3 is TGCAGTGCTCCACTAGCGGGAGTCACAGATACGCAGTATTTT.

The chain has TRBV28 and TRBJ1-1; D is ambiguous. Germline CDR1 MDHEN, CDR2 SYDVKM. The CDR3 covers 12 residues. The V gene lost 5 bases and the J gene lost 10 bases, with 14 bases spanning the gap. CDR3 protein: CASSVRGLTAFF. Here the CDR3 DNA reads TGTGCCAGCAGTGTCCGCGGATTAACAGCTTTCTTT.

This clonotype was counted at least ten times. The genes are TRBV30 and TRBJ1-5; D is undetermined. V was trimmed by 2 bases and J by 2 bases, leaving 13 bases between them. The V gene's germline CDR1 is GTSNPN and CDR2 SVGIG (reference sequence). This CDR3 is built from 15 residues. This CDR3 is CAWSRKGMGNQPQHF. The CDR3 nucleotides are TGTGCCTGGAGTAGGAAGGGAATGGGCAATCAGCCCCAGCATTTT. The full variable domain, with the rest looked up from reference TRBV30 and TRBJ1-5, is SQTIHQWPATLVQPVGSPLSLECTVEGTSNPNLYWYRQAAGRGLQLLFYSVGIGQISSEVPQNLSASRPQDRQFILSSKKLLLSDSGFYLCAWSRKGMGNQPQHFGDGTRLSIL.

The chain couples TRBV11-3 to TRBJ2-3, with 15 bases matching TRBD2. The CDR3 runs to 16 residues. Per germline, CDR1 SGHNT and CDR2 YENEEA. The ends lost 5 bases at V and 6 bases at J; junction bases unmatched: 6. In DNA form, the CDR3 reads TGTGCCAGCAGCGACGCCGGGACTAGCGGGAGGGATACGCAGTATTTT. Translating it yields CASSDAGTSGRDTQYF. The variable domain in full, with the rest retrieved from reference TRBV11-3 and TRBJ2-3, is EAGVVQSPRYKIIEKKQPVAFWCNPISGHNTLYWYLQNLGQGPELLIRYENEEAVDDSQLPKDRFSAERLKGVDSTLKIQPAELGDSAVYLCASSDAGTSGRDTQYFGPGTRLTVL.

The chain joins TRBV29-1 to TRBJ2-1; 7 bases agree with TRBD2. This CDR3 region has 17 residues. Germline V lookup: CDR1 SQVTM, CDR2 ANQGSEA. J was trimmed by 7 bases and V by 0 bases; bases with no gene match: 15. Here the CDR3 DNA reads TGCAGCGTTGAAGACACCGGATATGGACTAGATACAAATGAGCAGTTCTTC. Its protein product is CSVEDTGYGLDTNEQFF.

This clonotype was seen ten or more times. V gene TRBV6-1 combines with J gene TRBJ2-7; 9 bases line up with TRBD1. V trimming: 6 bases; J trimming: 7 bases; junction bases outside the gene matches: 10. Per germline, CDR1 MNHNS and CDR2 SASEGT. The CDR3 is 14 residues long. The CDR3 nucleotides are TGTGCCAGCAGCCCCAGGACAGGGGTGGGGGAGCAGTACTTC. Amino acids: CASSPRTGVGEQYF.

This clonotype has a count of ten or more. This rearrangement joins TRBV7-9 to TRBJ1-4; unclear D gene. The CDR3 is 21 residues long. CDR1 SEHNR and CDR2 FQNEAQ come from the germline V gene (reference sequence). Trimming removed 3 bases from V and 0 bases from J, with 26 bases in between. CDR3 bases: TGTGCCAGCAGCTTGACCTTCGGATCCCTCCCTAGCATTGCAACTAATGAAAAACTGTTTTTT. Translated: CASSLTFGSLPSIATNEKLFF.

This clonotype has a handful of counts. The V and J genes are TRBV29-1 and TRBJ2-7; D perhaps matches TRBD1 (5 bases). The CDR3 covers 14 residues. Trimming shortened V by 8 bases and J by 3 bases, and 20 bases separated the two germline ends. CDR1 and CDR2 from the germline V gene are SQVTM and ANQGSEA. The CDR3 loop is CSLLPRQHLYEQYF. CDR3 nucleotide sequence: TGCAGCCTCCTACCACGACAGCATCTCTACGAGCAGTACTTC.